Listed here is a single T cell receptor (beta chain). In its sample, this clone was seen a few times. Its antigen is currently not known. Base qualities are not at hand, and no much larger clone is one base apart. The cohort consisted of some 730 healthy bone marrow donors. All cohort members were sampled while nominally healthy, although unrecorded immune exposures were likely present. The donor tested CMV seronegative and was one of the 352 seronegative cohort members. A peripheral blood sample was collected from each donor, and TCR beta sequencing was performed on peripheral blood mononuclear cells. Genomic DNA extraction from the blood cell samples was performed with the Qiagen DNeasy Blood Extraction Kit. Library construction relied on the immunoSEQ multiplex PCR assay. For the multiplex PCR, a mixture combining 60 forward primers for TCR Vbeta segments and 13 reverse primers for TCR Jbeta segments was used. A multiplex PCR assay on genomic DNA amplified the CDR3 region of rearranged TCR beta genes. On the Illumina HiSeq System, the amplified TCR beta libraries were sequenced as 87-base-pair reads. The authors' pipeline ran thus. A later analysis tallied 75 million to 95 million unique TCR beta chains across the approximately 670 repertoires, and about 10 million of those chains were shared by two or more donors. To remove PCR and sequencing errors, raw reads were error-corrected and collapsed into unique sequences using a nearest-neighbor algorithm that merged closely related sequences. Alignment of CDR3 sequences to IMGT reference sequences was used to assign V, D and J gene segments. For a sequence to be retained, a match of at least six nucleotides to both a V gene segment and a J gene segment was required. Rearrangements were classified as productive when the CDR3 lacked stop codons and remained in frame with V and J, and all other rearrangements were classified as non-productive. CDR3 was defined according to IMGT convention as the region running from the second conserved V-encoded cysteine to the conserved J-encoded phenylalanine. The earlier analysis of about 610 of the donors excluded sequences that lacked an unambiguous match to a single V gene segment. In an earlier analysis of around 590 of the donors, a V segment was called functional when productive rearrangements were above 56.7%, and segregating when the standard deviation between donors exceeded 5%. To diagnose cytomegalovirus status from the catalog of TCR beta chain sequences, a statistical classification framework was built. V and J gene assignment, in a later analysis, came from comparing TCR nucleotide sequences with IMGT/GENE-DB human TR gene sequences. Using the TCRdist pipeline, a later analysis assigned CDR3 sequences along with most-parsimonious VDJ recombination scenarios. A later analysis defined each TCR beta chain by its CDR3 amino acid sequence plus V-gene family, and excluded reads lacking a unique V-gene family. In a later analysis, 550 to 650 highly shared, low-generation-probability nucleotide sequences were removed to address suspected cross-contamination and a sequencing artifact. In a later analysis, a clonal expansion index was calculated for each public chain from normalized within-repertoire ranks of inferred template counts. A later analysis computed generation probabilities with a VDJ recombination model fitted to out-of-frame rearrangements, and checked the results against IGoR. Hypergeometric tests were used in a later analysis to score TCR-TCR, TCR-HLA and TCR-CMV co-occurrence, with a repertoire-size bias correction applied to the TCR pairs. False discovery rates were estimated in a later analysis by permuting HLA or CMV assignments 20 times. In a later analysis, co-occurring TCRs were grouped using DBSCAN, with TCRdist sequence similarity added in when clustering inside HLA-allele-positive subsets. Repertoires with fewer than 30,000 or more than 120,000 public chains, plus five repertoires with anomalous nucleotide sharing, were excluded from co-occurrence clustering. The table comes from immuneACCESS by way of TCRdb, which keeps in-frame sequences with V and J called. Part of the clones is missing from these tables; in studies checked, under half for an unresolved V gene and the rest for unknown reasons. V, J and clone size are those of that table, while D and trimming were read from the DNA. Across this sample there are some 200,000 clones, with 73% seen only once. The ten largest clonotypes hold over 1.5% of the sample.

This sample is drawn from a study of cytomegalovirus exposure and HLA in healthy donors (dated 2017 in TCRdb). At the level of the whole study: In an earlier analysis of under 600 of the donors, around 290 Gb of sequence data and 117 million unique TCR beta sequences from roughly 190 million T cells were reported. Class I and class II HLA loci were covered by the typing at four-digit resolution. To predict cytomegalovirus infection status, the study brought together high-throughput TCR immunosequencing, statistical association of individual TCRs with disease status, and machine learning. About 5 DR-DQ haplotypes were handled as single units for association and clustering, since linkage in the cohort was strong. In a later analysis, previously published TCR beta repertoires from about 670 donors were re-analyzed and high-resolution HLA genotyping was added so that TCR occurrence patterns could be studied. Typing coverage differed by locus: A, B, C, DRB1 and DQB1 were typed in about 620-640 donors, DQA1 in 500 to 550, DPA1 in roughly 590, and DPB1 in 472. Alongside the repertoire data, information on donor age, sex, ethnicity and CMV serostatus was compiled. The later analysis used no new phenotypic data to find candidate immune exposures, relying instead on TCR beta sequences and their occurrence across donors. To decide whether each TCR beta V gene segment behaved as functional or pseudogenic, an earlier analysis of fewer than 750 of the donors relied on high-throughput TCR beta sequencing. Besides the first cohort of under 700 subjects, a separate validation cohort made up of about 120 different subjects was used. The study profiled the T cell repertoires of about 720 subjects by immunosequencing and related them to cytomegalovirus serostatus. Every discovery cohort repertoire had been produced on one sequencing platform. On average, roughly 240,000 unique TCR beta nucleotide sequences were sequenced per donor among more than 350 genotyped donors of the cohort, with roughly 18% of those sequences being non-productive. Approximately 300 gigabases of sequencing data and tens of millions of unique TCR sequences were included in an early release covering under 650 HLA-typed donors. Genome-wide SNP genotypes for about 60% of the 666 donors were used in a later genetic analysis, which treated that subset as a discovery cohort. Among the approximately 400 genotyped donors, under 90% belonged to the genetic ancestry cluster associated with self-reported Caucasian donors. The study aimed to test whether cataloging public T cell receptors could reveal signatures of past pathogen exposure.

As encoded in the germline V gene, CDR1 is SGHAT while CDR2 is FQNNGV. V is reduced by 5 bases and J by 5 bases, leaving a spacing of 13 bases between them. The CDR3 runs 13 amino acids, cysteine and phenylalanine included. Of the read, only the CDR3 DNA is kept; its 39 bases are in frame from base 1. On the study overall, not on this receptor specifically: The earlier analysis of a few hundred of the donors excluded roughly 17 rarely observed V segments, including chromosome 9 orphons, because counts were too low. Correlated functional status among segregating V segments might be attributable to linkage disequilibrium, but an unknown experimental factor could not be ruled out. A cluster of highly shared sequence variants was judged likely to be a technical artifact of the sequencing pipeline. Several of the top co-occurrence clusters appeared to be linked to parvovirus B19, influenza, CMV and Epstein-Barr virus, according to a later analysis. It was suggested by the authors that the approach could potentially be generalized to other disease states and immunological phenotypes. When HLA alleles, especially DR and DQ, strongly co-occurred, attributing TCR associations to individual alleles was difficult. In a later analysis, most CMV-associated TCR beta chains were found to appear HLA-restricted, with HLA associations seemingly driven largely by CMV exposure. Specific HLA alleles were associated with some 15,000 TCR beta sequences at a false discovery rate of 0.05 in a later analysis. A later genetic analysis reported fewer N-insertions in productive TCRs among donors in an Asian-associated ancestry cluster than the roughly 650-donor mean. Most TCR sequences were seen in very few donors, while some public TCRs were found in many individuals. A further reported finding was that TCR beta sequences accurately predicted the HLA-A and HLA-B alleles for most subjects in the first cohort. HLA typing was unavailable for some donors at each locus, so association tests used only the typed subset. For the cohort, immune exposure information was limited to CMV serostatus. V-gene and J-gene trimming of TCR beta chains was associated with a missense DCLRE1C variant in a later genetic analysis, and the association was replicated in an independent cohort. Roughly uniform sequencing depth across donors was assumed in presence/absence analyses, although this assumption may not hold. A later analysis found that TCR association rates varied across HLA loci, with DRB1 alleles showing the most associated TCRs and HLA-C alleles the fewest. In vitro tests confirmed that three of the cytomegalovirus-associated TCR beta chains recognize cytomegalovirus antigens. In a later analysis, HLA-associated TCR beta chains were found to be more clonally expanded and to have lower generation probabilities than equally common non-associated chains. In both the original and validation cohorts, the classifier was reported to diagnose cytomegalovirus status with high specificity and sensitivity. In an earlier analysis of about 550 of the donors, most TCR beta V segments were observed in productive rearrangements about 87% or about 30% of the time, broadly matching IMGT annotations. The 87-base-pair reads could not distinguish some IMGT-functional V segments, including TRBV6-2 and TRBV6-3, so those segments were excluded. A total of 164 TCR beta chains were listed by the study as associated with cytomegalovirus. Only TCR beta chains were sequenced in this cohort, and the absence of alpha or paired-chain data limited detectable features.

The chain was built from TRBV11-2 and TRBJ2-7; no D gene is confidently identified. This receptor was identified in a woman in her thirties in good health and CMV-seronegative. Sequencing was performed on PBMCs. The nucleotide sequence is TGTGCCAGCAGCCTTAATTCGGTAAACGAGCAGTACTTC. This is translated as CASSLNSVNEQYF.